This TCR beta chain was observed in a study of blood T cell repertoires in COVID-19 (dated by TCRdb to the early 2020s). About the full investigation: Samples from collaborators originated in the United States, Italy and Spain and spanned both the acute and convalescent phases of COVID-19. The prospective study material was composed of cDNA or gDNA derived from T cells, B-cell-depleted T cells, or PBMCs. Deeply sampled blood TCRbeta repertoires from subjects exposed to, actively infected with, or recovered from COVID-19 were included in the dataset. The repertoires were released in a freely available public database meant as a resource for research on the immune response to SARS-CoV-2. Samples came from the ongoing ImmuneRACE study (first 160 participants) plus 1,254 subjects from 6 global collaborators. The sample metadata nearly always contained a de-identified subject ID, COVID-19 status, age in years and sex. Where available, HLA class I and class II types were taken from metadata supplied by the sample provider and were not determined by assay-based typing. Points the paper makes about the study in general: How much clinical and demographic metadata was included differed by source and by participant, and the metadata was provided uncurated.

CDR1 and CDR2, per the germline V gene (reference sequence), are MNHEY and SMNVEV. The V end loses 4 bases and the J end loses 0 bases, and a stretch of 8 bases separates them. From its cysteine to its phenylalanine, the CDR3 spans 14 amino acids. Only the CDR3 DNA is retained, 42 bases long and in frame from the first base. The immunoSEQ Assay, a bias-controlled multiplex PCR, was used to amplify TCRbeta CDR3 regions from genomic DNA. As for the original processing: Within the assay, amplification of reference gene primers was used to estimate how many nucleated cells each sample contained. To quantify the absolute abundance of each unique TCRbeta CDR3 rearrangement, sequence reads were collapsed and filtered. For each sample, productive Simpson clonality was calculated as the square root of Simpson's diversity index over productive rearrangements. TCRdb provides this immuneACCESS table in a form limited to in-frame rearrangements. Some clones are lacking; in checked studies, under half of them reflect an unresolved V gene, and why the rest are absent is not known. V and J calls and clone size are those listed in that table; D and trimming were worked out from the DNA. For this sample the table gives 20,000 to 25,000 clones, of which about four fifths were detected only once. 2.5% to 3.5% of the sample rests with the top ten.

Concerning this clone: There is no known antigen for this receptor. There are no base qualities to consult, and no much larger clone falls within one base.

The collaborating institutions used their own protocols to collect whole blood in K2EDTA tubes. For TCRbeta analysis, collaborators shipped samples in one of three forms: frozen whole blood, isolated PBMCs, or DNA extracted from either of those sample types. Recombination linked TRBV27 to TRBJ2-3; the D gene identity is not certain. This clonotype was sampled from a man in his forties with acute or convalescent COVID-19. Input material: peripheral blood. The nucleotide sequence is TGTGCCAGCAGTTCTAGACTTAGCACAGATACGCAGTATTTT. Its coded protein is CASSSRLSTDTQYF.